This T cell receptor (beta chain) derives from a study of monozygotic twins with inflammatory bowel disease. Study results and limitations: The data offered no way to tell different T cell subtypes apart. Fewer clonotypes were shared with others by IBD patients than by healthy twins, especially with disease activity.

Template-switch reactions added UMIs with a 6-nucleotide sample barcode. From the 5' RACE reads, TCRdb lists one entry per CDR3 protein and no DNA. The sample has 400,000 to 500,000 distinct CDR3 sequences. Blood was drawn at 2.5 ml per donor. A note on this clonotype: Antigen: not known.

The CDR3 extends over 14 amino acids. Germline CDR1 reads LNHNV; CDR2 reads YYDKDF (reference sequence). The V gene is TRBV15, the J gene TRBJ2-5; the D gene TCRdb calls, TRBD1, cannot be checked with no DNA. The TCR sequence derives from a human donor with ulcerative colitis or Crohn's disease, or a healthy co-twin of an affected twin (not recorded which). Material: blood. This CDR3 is CATSREGARETQYF.